These T cell receptor beta chains were read from a single sample in a study of blood T cell repertoires in COVID-19. Here immunoSEQ multiplex PCR was the method, and the copy in TCRdb shows in-frame clones only, minus some. The sample includes some 58,000 clones, 85% to 90% of them seen just once. Sequences were obtained from peripheral blood. These receptors were collected from a man between 50 and 59 years old with acute or convalescent COVID-19. Both conserved end residues are part of each CDR3.

J	V	CDR3
TRBJ2-7	TRBV3-1/TRBV3-2	CASSQQGTYEQYF
TRBJ1-2	TRBV2	CASSERRPSWSGYTF
TRBJ1-2	TRBV7-2	CASNLHSIADYGYTF
TRBJ2-7	TRBV10-3	CAISESYSSVEQYF
TRBJ1-2	TRBV19	CASSQGGGYTF
TRBJ2-3	TRBV27	CASSQTSADTQYF
TRBJ2-5	TRBV28	CASSLGQGRRRETQYF
TRBJ2-7	TRBV19	CASSEGQTYEQYF
TRBJ1-5	TRBV27	CASSPDRVWRNQPQHF
TRBJ2-2	TRBV12-3/TRBV12-4	CASRGPDGELFF